This T cell receptor (beta chain) was retrieved from a study of blood T cells in healthy people across ages. The CDR3 runs 13 residues. CDR1 and CDR2 from the germline V gene are ENHRY and SYGVKD. V lost 10 bases, J lost 5 bases, and 6 bases stayed unmatched. Together with a sample-barcoded 5' primer, a J-beta primer mix was included in a second PCR lasting about 6 to 11 cycles. With 12 random nucleotides, a template-switch adaptor tagged each individual cDNA molecule. One entry per CDR3 protein, called by TCRdb with MiXCR from the 5' RACE reads. This table holds over 1,300,000 distinct CDR3 sequences, around 55% found once.

Specimen: blood. This clonotype was sampled from a man younger than 35 in good health. The chain has TRBV10-3 and TRBJ2-1; 9 bases match TRBD2. The DNA of the CDR3 is TGTGCCACCGCTAGCGGGGACAACAATGAGCAGTTCTTC. Translating it yields CATASGDNNEQFF.